This T cell receptor (beta chain) stems from a study of cytomegalovirus exposure and HLA in healthy donors. Study-level information: Later analysis reported that the roughly 130 validation repertoires shared the platform of the approximately 670 first-cohort repertoires. Whole-study results and caveats: One later analysis, an examination of the approximately 120 validation repertoires, found that first-cohort TCR clusters tended to co-occur in them. The dataset shows that most TCR sequences were rare, while some public TCRs occurred in many donors. Researchers counted approximately 160 TCR beta chains as cytomegalovirus-associated.

Assay used: immunoSEQ multiplex PCR; TCRdb lists only in-frame clones, some missing. The sample lists 150,000 or so clones; 85% to 90% were seen once. About this clone itself: Its antigen is currently unknown.

This receptor was identified in a woman in her 30s in good health and CMV-seronegative. Sequenced: PBMCs.

CDR3 sequence (DNA): TGTGCCAGCAGTGAACTCGGGGAGACCCAGTACTTC. This encodes CASSELGETQYF. The chain carries TRBV6-1 and TRBJ2-5; D gene uncertain. The CDR3 runs to 12 residues. V was cut by 2 bases and J by 5 bases, with 6 bases left in between. Germline CDR1 MNHNS, CDR2 SASEGT.